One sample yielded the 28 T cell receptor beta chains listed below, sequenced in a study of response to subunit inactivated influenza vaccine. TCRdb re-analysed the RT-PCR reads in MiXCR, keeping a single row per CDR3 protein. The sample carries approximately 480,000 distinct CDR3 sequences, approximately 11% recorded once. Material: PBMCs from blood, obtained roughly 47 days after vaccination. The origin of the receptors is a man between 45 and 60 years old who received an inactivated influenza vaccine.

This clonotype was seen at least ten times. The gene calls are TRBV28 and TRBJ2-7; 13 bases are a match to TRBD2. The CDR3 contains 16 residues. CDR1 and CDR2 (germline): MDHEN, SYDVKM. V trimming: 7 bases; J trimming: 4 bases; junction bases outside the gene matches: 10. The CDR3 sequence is CASTSPRTSGSYEQYF. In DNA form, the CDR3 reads TGTGCCAGCACGTCGCCCCGGACTAGCGGGAGTTACGAGCAGTACTTC.

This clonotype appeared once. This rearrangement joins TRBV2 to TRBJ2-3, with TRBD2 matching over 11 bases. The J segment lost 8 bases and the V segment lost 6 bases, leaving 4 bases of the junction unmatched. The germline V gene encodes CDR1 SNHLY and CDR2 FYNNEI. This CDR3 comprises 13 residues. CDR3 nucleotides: TGTGCCAGCAGGGGGACTAGCGGAGGTACGCAGTATTTT. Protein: CASRGTSGGTQYF.

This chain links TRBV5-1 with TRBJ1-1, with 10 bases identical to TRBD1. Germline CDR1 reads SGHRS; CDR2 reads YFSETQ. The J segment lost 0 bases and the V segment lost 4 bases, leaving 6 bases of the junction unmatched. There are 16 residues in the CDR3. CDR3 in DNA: TGCGCCAGCAGCACGGGACAGGGGTACATGAACACTGAAGCTTTCTTT. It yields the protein CASSTGQGYMNTEAFF.

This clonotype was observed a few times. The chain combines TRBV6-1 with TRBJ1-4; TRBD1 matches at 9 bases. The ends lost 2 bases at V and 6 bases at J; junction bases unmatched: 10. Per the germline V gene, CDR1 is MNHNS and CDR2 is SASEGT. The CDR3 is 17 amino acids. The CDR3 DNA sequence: TGTGCCAGCAGTGAATGGGACGGGACAGGGCGAGATGAAAAACTGTTTTTT. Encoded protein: CASSEWDGTGRDEKLFF.

Here the CDR3 reads CASSFWANAEAFF. The CDR3 region has the DNA TGCGCCAGCAGCTTTTGGGCCAACGCGGAAGCTTTCTTT. V usage is TRBV5-1 and J usage is TRBJ1-1; D is undetermined. Germline V gene data show CDR1 as SGHRS and CDR2 as YFSETQ. The CDR3 is made up of 13 amino acids. Between the trimmed V and J ends, which lost 2 bases and 8 bases, there was a span of 13 bases. Full variable domain (rest looked up from reference TRBV5-1 and TRBJ1-1): KAGVTQTPRYLIKTRGQQVTLSCSPISGHRSVSWYQQTPGQGLQFLFEYFSETQRNKGNFPGRFSGRQFSNSRSEMNVSTLELGDSALYLCASSFWANAEAFFGQGTRLTVV.

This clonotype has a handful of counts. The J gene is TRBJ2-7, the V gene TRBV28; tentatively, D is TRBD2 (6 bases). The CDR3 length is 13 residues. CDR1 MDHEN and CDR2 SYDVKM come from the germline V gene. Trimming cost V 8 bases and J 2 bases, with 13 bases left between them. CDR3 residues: CASWGGTAYEQYF. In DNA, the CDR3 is TGTGCCAGCTGGGGCGGGACGGCCTACGAGCAGTACTTC.

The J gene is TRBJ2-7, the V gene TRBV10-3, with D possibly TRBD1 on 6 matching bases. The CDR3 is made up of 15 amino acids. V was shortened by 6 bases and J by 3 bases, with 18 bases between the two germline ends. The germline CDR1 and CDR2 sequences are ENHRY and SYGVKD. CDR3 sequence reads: CAIRIPRRGLYEQYF. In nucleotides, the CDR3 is TGTGCCATCAGGATCCCACGCAGGGGTCTCTACGAGCAGTACTTC.

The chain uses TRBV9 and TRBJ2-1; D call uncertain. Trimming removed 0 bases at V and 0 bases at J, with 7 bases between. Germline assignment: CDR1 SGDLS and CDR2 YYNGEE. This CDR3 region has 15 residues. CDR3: CASSVGPSSYNEQFF. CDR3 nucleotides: TGTGCCAGCAGCGTAGGACCGAGCTCCTACAATGAGCAGTTCTTC.

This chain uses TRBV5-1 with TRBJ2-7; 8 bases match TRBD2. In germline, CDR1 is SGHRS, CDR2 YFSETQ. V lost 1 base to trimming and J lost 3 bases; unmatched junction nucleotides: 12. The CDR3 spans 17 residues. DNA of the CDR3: TGCGCCAGCAGCTTGACTAGCGGATCCGCCCGGGTCTACGAGCAGTACTTC. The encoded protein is CASSLTSGSARVYEQYF.

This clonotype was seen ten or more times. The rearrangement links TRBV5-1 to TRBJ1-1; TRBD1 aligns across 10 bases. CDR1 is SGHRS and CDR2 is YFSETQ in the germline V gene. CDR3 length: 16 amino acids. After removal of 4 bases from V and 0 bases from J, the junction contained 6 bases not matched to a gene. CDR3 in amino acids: CASSGQGVSMNTEAFF. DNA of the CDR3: TGCGCCAGCAGCGGACAGGGGGTATCCATGAACACTGAAGCTTTCTTT.

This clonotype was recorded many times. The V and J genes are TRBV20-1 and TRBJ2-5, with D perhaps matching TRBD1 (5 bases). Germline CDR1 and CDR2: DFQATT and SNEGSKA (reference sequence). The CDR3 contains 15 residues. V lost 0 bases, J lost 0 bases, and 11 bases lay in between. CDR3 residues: CSARDGNRYQETQYF. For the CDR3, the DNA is TGCAGTGCTAGAGATGGGAACAGGTACCAAGAGACCCAGTACTTC.

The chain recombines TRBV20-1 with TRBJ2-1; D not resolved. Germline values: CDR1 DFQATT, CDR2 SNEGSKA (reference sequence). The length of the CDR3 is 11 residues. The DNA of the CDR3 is TGCAGAGGGCTAGAGTCCGATGAGCAGTTCTTC. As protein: CRGLESDEQFF.

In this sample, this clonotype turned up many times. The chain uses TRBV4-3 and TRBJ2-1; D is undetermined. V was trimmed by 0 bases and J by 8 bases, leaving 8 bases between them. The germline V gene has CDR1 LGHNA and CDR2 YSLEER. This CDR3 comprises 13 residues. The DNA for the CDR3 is TGCGCCAGCAGCCAAGATCACAGTTATGAGCAGTTCTTC. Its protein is CASSQDHSYEQFF.

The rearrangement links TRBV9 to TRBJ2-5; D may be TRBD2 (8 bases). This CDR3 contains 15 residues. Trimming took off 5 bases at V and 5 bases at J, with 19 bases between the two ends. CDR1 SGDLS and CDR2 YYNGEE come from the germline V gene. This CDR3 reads CASSAGRGLYETQYF. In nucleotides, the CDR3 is TGTGCCAGCAGTGCCGGGAGGGGGCTTTACGAGACCCAGTACTTC.

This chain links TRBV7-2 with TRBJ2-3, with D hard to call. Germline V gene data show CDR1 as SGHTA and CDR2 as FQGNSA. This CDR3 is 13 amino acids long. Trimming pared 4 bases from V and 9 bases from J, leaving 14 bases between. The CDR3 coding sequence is TGTGCCAGCAGCTACCTCGCCGCCGAGACGCAGTATTTT. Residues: CASSYLAAETQYF.

CDR3 DNA: TGCGCCAGCAGCTTGCAGGCGGGGTCCTACGAGCAGTACTTC. Protein: CASSLQAGSYEQYF. This chain connects TRBV5-1 to TRBJ2-7; TRBD2 is a possible D gene (6 bases). Germline V gene lookup returns CDR1 SGHRS and CDR2 YFSETQ. The CDR3 totals 14 residues. The ends were cut back, 1 base at V and 1 base at J, with 9 bases in the middle.

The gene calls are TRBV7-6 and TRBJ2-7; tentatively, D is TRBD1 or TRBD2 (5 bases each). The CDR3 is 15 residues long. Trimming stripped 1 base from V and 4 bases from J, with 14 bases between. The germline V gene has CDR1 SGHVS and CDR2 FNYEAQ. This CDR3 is CASSLERDGGYEQYF. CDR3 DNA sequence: TGTGCCAGCAGCTTAGAACGGGACGGCGGTTACGAGCAGTACTTC.

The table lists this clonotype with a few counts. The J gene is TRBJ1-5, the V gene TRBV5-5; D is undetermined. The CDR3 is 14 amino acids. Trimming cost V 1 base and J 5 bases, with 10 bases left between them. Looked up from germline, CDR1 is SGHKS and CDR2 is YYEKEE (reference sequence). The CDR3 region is CASSLNDQYQPQHF. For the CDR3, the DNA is TGTGCCAGCAGCTTGAATGACCAATATCAGCCCCAGCATTTT.

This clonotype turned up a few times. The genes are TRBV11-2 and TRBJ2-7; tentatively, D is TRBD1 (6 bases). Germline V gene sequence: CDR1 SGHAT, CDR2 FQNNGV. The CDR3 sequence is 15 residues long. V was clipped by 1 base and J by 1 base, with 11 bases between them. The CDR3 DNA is TGTGCCAGCAGCTTAGTGGCCAGGGGATCCTACGAGCAGTACTTC. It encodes CASSLVARGSYEQYF.

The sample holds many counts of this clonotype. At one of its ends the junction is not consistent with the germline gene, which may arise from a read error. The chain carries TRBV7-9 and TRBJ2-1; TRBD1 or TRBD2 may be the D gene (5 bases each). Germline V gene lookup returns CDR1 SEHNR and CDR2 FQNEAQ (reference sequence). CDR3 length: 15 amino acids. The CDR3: CASSLGVGSYNEQFF. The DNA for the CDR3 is TGCGCCAGCAGCTTGGGGGTTGGATCCTACAATGAGCAGTTCTTC.

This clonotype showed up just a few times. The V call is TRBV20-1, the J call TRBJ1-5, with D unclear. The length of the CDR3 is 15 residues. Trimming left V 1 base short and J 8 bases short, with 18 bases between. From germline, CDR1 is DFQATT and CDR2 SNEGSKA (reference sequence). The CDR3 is CSARVGIARSEPQHF. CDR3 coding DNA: TGCAGTGCTAGAGTCGGAATTGCCCGTTCTGAGCCCCAGCATTTT.

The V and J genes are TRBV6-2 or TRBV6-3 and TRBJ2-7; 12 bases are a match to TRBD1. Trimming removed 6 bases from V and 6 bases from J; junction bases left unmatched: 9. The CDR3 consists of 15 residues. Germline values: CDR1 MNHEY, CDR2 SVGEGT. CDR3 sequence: CASRKPGQGALEQYF. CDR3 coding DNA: TGTGCCAGCAGGAAGCCGGGACAGGGGGCACTCGAGCAGTACTTC.

CDR3: CASSPQRGSSKDHEQYF. CDR3 DNA sequence: TGTGCCAGCAGCCCCCAAAGGGGTTCAAGCAAAGACCACGAGCAGTACTTC. The chain uses TRBV7-9 and TRBJ2-7; a possible D gene is TRBD1 (5 bases). Germline V CDR1 and CDR2: SEHNR, FQNEAQ (reference sequence). V was cut by 5 bases and J by 5 bases, with 25 bases left in between. CDR3 length: 17 amino acids.

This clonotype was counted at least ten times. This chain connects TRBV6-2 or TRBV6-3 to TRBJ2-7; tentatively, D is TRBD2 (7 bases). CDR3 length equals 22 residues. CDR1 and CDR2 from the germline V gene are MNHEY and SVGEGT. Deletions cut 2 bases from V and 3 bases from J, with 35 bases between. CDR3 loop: CASSYPSGGQGSLTLARYEQYF. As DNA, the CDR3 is TGTGCCAGCAGTTACCCCTCCGGGGGGCAGGGAAGTCTCACACTAGCTCGCTACGAGCAGTACTTC.

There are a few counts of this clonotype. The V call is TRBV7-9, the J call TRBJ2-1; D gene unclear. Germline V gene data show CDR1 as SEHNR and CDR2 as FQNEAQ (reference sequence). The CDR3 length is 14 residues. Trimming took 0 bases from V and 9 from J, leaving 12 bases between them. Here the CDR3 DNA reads TGTGCCAGCAGCTTAGCGCGGCGGCTCGCTGAGCAGTTCTTC. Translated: CASSLARRLAEQFF.

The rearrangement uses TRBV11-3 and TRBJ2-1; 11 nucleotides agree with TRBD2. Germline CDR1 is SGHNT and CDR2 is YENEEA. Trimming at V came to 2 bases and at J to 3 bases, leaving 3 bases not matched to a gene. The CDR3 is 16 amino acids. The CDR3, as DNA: TGTGCCAGCAGCTTAACTAGCGGGAGTATCTACAATGAGCAGTTCTTC. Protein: CASSLTSGSIYNEQFF.

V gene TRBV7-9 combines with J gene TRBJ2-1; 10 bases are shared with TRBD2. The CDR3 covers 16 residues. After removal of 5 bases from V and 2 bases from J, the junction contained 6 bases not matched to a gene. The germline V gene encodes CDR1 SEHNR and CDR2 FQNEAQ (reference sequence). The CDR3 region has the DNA TGTGCCAGCAGCCGGCTAGCGGGGGTGACCTACAATGAGCAGTTCTTC. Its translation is CASSRLAGVTYNEQFF.

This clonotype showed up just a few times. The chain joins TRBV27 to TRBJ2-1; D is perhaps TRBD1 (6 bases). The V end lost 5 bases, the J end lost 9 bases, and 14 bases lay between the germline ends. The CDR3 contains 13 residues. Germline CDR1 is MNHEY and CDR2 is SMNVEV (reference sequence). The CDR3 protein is CASSHTRGGEQFF. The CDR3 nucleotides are TGTGCCAGCAGTCACACCAGGGGCGGTGAGCAGTTCTTC.